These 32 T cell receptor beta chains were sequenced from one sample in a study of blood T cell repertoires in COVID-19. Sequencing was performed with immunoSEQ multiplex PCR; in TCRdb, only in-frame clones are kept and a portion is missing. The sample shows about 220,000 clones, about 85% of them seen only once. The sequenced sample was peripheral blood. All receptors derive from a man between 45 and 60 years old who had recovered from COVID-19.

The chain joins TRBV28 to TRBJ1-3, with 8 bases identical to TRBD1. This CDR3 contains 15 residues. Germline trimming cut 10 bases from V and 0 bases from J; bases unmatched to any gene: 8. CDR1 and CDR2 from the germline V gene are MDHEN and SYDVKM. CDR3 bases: TGTGCCACTAAGACAGGGGTGAACTCTGGAAACACCATATATTTT. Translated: CATKTGVNSGNTIYF. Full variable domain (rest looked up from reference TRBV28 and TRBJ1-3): DVKVTQSSRYLVKRTGEKVFLECVQDMDHENMFWYRQDPGLGLRLIYFSYDVKMKEKGDIPEGYSVSREKKERFSLILESASTNQTSMYLCATKTGVNSGNTIYFGEGSWLTVV.

The CDR3 loop reads CASSLDRNTGELFF. The CDR3 DNA sequence: TGTGCCAGCAGCTTAGACAGGAACACCGGGGAGCTGTTTTTT. The rearrangement links TRBV7-7 to TRBJ2-2; unclear D gene. V was clipped by 1 base and J by 1 base, with 4 bases between them. The CDR3 has 14 amino acids. CDR1 is SSHAT, CDR2 FNYEAQ, per germline (reference sequence).

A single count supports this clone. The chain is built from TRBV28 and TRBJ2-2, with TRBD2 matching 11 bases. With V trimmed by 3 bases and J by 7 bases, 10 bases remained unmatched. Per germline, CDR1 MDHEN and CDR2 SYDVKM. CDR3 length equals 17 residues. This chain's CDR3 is CASSFRWGLAGGGELFF. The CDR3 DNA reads TGTGCCAGCAGTTTCCGATGGGGGCTAGCGGGAGGCGGGGAGCTGTTTTTT.

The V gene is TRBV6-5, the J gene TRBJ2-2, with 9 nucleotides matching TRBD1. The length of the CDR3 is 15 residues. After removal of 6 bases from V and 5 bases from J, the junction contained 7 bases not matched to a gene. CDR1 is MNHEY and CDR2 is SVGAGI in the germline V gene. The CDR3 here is CASSARTGETGELFF. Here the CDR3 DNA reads TGTGCCAGCAGCGCCAGGACAGGGGAAACCGGGGAGCTGTTTTTT.

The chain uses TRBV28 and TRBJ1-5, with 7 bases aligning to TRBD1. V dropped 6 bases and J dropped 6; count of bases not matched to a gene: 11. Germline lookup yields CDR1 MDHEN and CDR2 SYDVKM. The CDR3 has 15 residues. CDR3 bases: TGTGCCAGCAGCCCGGACAGGCGATTCGGTCAGCCCCAGCATTTT. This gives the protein CASSPDRRFGQPQHF.

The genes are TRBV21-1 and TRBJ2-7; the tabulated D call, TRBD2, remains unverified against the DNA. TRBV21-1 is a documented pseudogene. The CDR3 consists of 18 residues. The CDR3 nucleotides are TGTGCCAGCAGCAAATTGGCTCGCCTAGCGGGTTACTCCTACGAGCAGTACTTC. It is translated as CASSKLARLAGYSYEQYF.

CDR3 in amino acids: CASSTIQGRDIQYF. CDR3 bases: TGTGCCAGCAGCACCATCCAGGGTAGGGACATTCAGTACTTC. V and J are TRBV11-2 and TRBJ2-4; D might be TRBD1 (5 bases). Germline V CDR1 and CDR2: SGHAT, FQNNGV. This CDR3 spans 14 amino acids. The V and J ends lost 5 bases and 8 bases respectively, with 16 bases between them.

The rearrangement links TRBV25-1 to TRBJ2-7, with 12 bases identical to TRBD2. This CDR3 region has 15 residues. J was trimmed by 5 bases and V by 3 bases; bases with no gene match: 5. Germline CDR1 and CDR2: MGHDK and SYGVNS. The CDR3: CASSEGLAGSNEQYF. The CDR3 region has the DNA TGTGCCAGCAGTGAGGGACTAGCGGGCAGTAACGAGCAGTACTTC.

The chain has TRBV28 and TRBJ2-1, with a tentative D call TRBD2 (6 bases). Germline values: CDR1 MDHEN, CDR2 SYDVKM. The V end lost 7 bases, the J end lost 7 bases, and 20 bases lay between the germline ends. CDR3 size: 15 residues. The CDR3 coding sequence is TGTGCCAGCACCCCAGGAGGGGCAAGCGCGAATGAGCAGTTCTTC. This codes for CASTPGGASANEQFF. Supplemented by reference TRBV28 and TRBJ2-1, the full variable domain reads DVKVTQSSRYLVKRTGEKVFLECVQDMDHENMFWYRQDPGLGLRLIYFSYDVKMKEKGDIPEGYSVSREKKERFSLILESASTNQTSMYLCASTPGGASANEQFFGPGTRLTVL.

The chain's CDR3 is CASSPWGDAGGFLGSYEQYF. The CDR3 nucleotides are TGTGCCAGCTCACCATGGGGGGATGCGGGAGGGTTCCTCGGCTCCTACGAGCAGTACTTC. The chain couples TRBV18 to TRBJ2-7, with 9 bases matching TRBD2. The germline V gene has CDR1 KGHSH and CDR2 LQKENI. The V segment lost 2 bases and the J segment 0 bases; nucleotides outside the gene matches: 17. This CDR3 has 20 amino acids.

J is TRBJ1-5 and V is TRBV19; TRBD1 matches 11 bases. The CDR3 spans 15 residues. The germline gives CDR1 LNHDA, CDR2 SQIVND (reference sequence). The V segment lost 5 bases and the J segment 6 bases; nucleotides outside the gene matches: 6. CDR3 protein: CASSVDRGPSQPQHF. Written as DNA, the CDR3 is TGTGCCAGTAGTGTGGACAGGGGGCCAAGTCAGCCCCAGCATTTT.

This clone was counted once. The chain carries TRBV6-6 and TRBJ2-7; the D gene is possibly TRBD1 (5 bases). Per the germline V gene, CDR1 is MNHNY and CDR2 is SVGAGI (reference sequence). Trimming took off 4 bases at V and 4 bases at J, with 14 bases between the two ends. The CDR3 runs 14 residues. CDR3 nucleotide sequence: TGTGCCAGCAGTTTAAAAAGGGGCCCGTACGAGCAGTACTTC. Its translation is CASSLKRGPYEQYF.

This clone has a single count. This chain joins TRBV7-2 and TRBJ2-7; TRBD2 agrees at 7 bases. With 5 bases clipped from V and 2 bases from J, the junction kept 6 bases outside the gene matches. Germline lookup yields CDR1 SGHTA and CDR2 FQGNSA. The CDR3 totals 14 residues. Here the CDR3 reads CASSGRDYAYEQYF. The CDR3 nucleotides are TGTGCCAGCAGCGGCCGGGACTACGCCTACGAGCAGTACTTC.

The DNA for the CDR3 is TGTGCCAGCAGTGACAGGCGTGGCTACACCTTC. It translates to CASSDRRGYTF. The rearrangement joins TRBV28 to TRBJ1-2; a weak D match, TRBD1 (6 bases). Germline CDR1 reads MDHEN; CDR2 reads SYDVKM. The V end was cut by 5 bases, the J end by 7 bases, with 8 bases between. This CDR3 is built from 11 residues.

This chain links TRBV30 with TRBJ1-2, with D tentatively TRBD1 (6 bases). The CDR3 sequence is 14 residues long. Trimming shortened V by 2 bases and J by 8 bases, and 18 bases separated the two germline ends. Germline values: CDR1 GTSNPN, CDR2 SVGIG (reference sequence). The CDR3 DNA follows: TGTGCCTGGAGTCGAGGGACAAGTTTTTGGGGCTACACCTTC. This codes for CAWSRGTSFWGYTF.

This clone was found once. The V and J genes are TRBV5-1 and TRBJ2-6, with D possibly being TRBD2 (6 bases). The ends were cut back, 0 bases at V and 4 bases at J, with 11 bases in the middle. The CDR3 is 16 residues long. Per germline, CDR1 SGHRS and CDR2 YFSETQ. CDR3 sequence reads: CASSLVGGAGANVLTF. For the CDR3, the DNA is TGCGCCAGCAGCTTGGTCGGGGGAGCCGGGGCCAACGTCCTGACTTTC.

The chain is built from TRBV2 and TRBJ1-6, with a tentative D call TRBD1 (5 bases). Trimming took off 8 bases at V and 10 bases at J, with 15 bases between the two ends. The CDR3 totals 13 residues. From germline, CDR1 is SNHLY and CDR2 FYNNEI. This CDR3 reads CASVVQGDSPLHF. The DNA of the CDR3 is TGTGCCAGCGTAGTGCAGGGCGACTCACCCCTCCACTTT.

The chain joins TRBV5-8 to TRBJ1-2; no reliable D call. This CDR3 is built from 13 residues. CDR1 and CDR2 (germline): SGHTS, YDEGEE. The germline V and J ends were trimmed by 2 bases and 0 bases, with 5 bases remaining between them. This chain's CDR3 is CASSFSPNYGYTF. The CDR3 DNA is TGTGCCAGCAGCTTCTCCCCTAACTATGGCTACACCTTC. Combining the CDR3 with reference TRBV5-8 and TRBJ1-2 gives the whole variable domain EAGVTQSPTHLIKTRGQQATLRCSPISGHTSVYWYQQALGLGLQFLLWYDEGEERNRGNFPPRFSGRQFPNYSSELNVNALELEDSALYLCASSFSPNYGYTFGSGTRLTVV.

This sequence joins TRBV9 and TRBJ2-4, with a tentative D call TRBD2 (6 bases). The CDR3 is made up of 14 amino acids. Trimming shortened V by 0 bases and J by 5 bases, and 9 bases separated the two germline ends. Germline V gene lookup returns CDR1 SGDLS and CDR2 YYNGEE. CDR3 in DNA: TGTGCCAGCAGCGTAGCTTGGGGGGAAAACATTCAGTACTTC. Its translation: CASSVAWGENIQYF. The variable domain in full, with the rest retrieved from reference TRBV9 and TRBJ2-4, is DSGVTQTPKHLITATGQRVTLRCSPRSGDLSVYWYQQSLDQGLQFLIQYYNGEERAKGNILERFSAQQFPDLHSELNLSSLELGDSALYFCASSVAWGENIQYFGAGTRLSVL.

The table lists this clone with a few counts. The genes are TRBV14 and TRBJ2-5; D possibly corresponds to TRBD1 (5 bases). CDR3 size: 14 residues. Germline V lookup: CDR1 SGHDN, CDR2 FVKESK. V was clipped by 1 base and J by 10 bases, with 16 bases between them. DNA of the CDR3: TGTGCCAGCAGCCAAGCCTCCCTATTACAGGTCCAGTACTTC. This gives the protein CASSQASLLQVQYF.

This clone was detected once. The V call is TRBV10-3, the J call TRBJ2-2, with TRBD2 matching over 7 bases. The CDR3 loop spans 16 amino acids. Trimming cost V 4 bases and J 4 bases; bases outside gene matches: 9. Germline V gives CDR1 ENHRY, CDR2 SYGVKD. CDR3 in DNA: TGTGCCATCAGTGGCGGGACCAGCGGGATCACCGGGGAGCTGTTTTTT. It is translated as CAISGGTSGITGELFF.

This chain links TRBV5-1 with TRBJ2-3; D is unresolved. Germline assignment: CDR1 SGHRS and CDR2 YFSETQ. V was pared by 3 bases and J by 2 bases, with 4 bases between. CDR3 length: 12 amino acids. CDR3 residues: CASSWHTDTQYF. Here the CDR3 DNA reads TGCGCCAGCAGCTGGCACACAGATACGCAGTATTTT.

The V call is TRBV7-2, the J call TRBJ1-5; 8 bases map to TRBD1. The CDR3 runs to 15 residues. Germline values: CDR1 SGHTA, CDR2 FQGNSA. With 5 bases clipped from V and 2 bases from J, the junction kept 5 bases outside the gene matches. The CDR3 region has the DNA TGTGCCAGCAGCCCGGACAGGGCCGGCAATCAGCCCCAGCATTTT. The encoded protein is CASSPDRAGNQPQHF. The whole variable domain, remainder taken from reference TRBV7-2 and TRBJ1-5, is GAGVSQSPSNKVTEKGKDVELRCDPISGHTALYWYRQSLGQGLEFLIYFQGNSAPDKSGLPSDRFSAERTGGSVSTLTIQRTQQEDSAVYLCASSPDRAGNQPQHFGDGTRLSIL.

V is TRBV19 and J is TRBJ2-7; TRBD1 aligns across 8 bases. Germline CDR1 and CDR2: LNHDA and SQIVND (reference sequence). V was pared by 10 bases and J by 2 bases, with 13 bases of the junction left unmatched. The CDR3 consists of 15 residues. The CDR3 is CATSQGRGHPYEQYF. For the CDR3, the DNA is TGTGCCACTTCCCAAGGCAGGGGGCATCCCTACGAGCAGTACTTC.

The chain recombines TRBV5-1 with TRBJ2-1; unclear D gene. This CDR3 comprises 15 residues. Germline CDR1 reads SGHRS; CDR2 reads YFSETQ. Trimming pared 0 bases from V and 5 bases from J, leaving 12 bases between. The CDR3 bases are TGCGCCAGCAGCTTGGGGCAGGTTAAAGACAATGAGCAGTTCTTC. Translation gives CASSLGQVKDNEQFF.

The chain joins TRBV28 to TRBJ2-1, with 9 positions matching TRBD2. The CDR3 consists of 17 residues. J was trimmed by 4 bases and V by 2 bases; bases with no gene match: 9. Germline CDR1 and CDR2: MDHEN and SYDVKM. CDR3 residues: CASSLSSGSANYNEQFF. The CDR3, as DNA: TGTGCCAGCAGTTTAAGTAGCGGGAGTGCGAATTACAATGAGCAGTTCTTC. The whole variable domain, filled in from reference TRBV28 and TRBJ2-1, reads DVKVTQSSRYLVKRTGEKVFLECVQDMDHENMFWYRQDPGLGLRLIYFSYDVKMKEKGDIPEGYSVSREKKERFSLILESASTNQTSMYLCASSLSSGSANYNEQFFGPGTRLTVL.

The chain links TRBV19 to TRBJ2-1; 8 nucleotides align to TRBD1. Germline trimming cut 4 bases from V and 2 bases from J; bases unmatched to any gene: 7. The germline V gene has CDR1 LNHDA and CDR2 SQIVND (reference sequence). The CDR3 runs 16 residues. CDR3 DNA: TGTGCCAGTAGTACCAAAGGACAGGGAACCTACAATGAGCAGTTCTTC. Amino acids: CASSTKGQGTYNEQFF. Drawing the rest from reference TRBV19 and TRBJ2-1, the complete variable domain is DGGITQSPKYLFRKEGQNVTLSCEQNLNHDAMYWYRQDPGQGLRLIYYSQIVNDFQKGDIAEGYSVSREKKESFPLTVTSAQKNPTAFYLCASSTKGQGTYNEQFFGPGTRLTVL.

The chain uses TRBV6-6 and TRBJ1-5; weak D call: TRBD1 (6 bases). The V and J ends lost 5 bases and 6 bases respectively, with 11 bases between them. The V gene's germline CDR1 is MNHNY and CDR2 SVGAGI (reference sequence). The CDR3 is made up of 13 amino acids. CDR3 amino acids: CASSLTGSQPQHF. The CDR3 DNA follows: TGTGCCAGCAGTCTGACAGGTAGTCAGCCCCAGCATTTT.

The DNA of the CDR3 is TGTGCCAGCAGTTACTCAGGAGGGATCACAGATACGCAGTATTTT. Translating it yields CASSYSGGITDTQYF. This chain joins TRBV6-6 and TRBJ2-3; perhaps TRBD2 as D (6 bases). Trimming pared 0 bases from V and 2 bases from J, leaving 9 bases between. Germline CDR1 reads MNHNY; CDR2 reads SVGAGI (reference sequence). The CDR3 extends over 15 amino acids.

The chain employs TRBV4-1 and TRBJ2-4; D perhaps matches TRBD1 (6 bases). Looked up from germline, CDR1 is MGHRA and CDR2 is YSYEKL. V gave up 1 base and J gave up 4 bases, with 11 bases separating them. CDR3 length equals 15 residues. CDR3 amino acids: CASSQVGGRKNIQYF. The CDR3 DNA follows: TGCGCCAGCAGCCAAGTAGGGGGAAGGAAAAACATTCAGTACTTC.

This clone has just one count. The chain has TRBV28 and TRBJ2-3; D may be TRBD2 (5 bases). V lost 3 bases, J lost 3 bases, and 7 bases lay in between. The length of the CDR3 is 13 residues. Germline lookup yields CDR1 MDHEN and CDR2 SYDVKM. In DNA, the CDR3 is TGTGCCAGCAGTTTGCGGAGGACAGATACGCAGTATTTT. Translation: CASSLRRTDTQYF.

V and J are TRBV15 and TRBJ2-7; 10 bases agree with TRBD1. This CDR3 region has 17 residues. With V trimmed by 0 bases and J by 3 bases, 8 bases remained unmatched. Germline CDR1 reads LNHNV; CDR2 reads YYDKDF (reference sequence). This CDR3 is CATSRDILRDRGYEQYF. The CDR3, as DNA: TGTGCCACCAGCAGAGATATCCTCCGGGACAGGGGCTACGAGCAGTACTTC.